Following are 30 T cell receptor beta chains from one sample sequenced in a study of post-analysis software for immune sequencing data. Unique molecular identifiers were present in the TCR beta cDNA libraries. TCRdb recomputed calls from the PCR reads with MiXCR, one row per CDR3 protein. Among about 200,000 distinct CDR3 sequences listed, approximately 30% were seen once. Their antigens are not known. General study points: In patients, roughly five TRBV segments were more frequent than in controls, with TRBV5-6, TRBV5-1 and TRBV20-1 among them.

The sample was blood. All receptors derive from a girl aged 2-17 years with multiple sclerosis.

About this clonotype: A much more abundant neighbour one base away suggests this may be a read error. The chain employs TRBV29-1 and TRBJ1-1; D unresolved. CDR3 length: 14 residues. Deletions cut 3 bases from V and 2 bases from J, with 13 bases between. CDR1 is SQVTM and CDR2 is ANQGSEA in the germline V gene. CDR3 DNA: TGCAGCGTTGAGACGCGGAACCCAAACACTGAAGCTTTCTTT. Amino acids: CSVETRNPNTEAFF.

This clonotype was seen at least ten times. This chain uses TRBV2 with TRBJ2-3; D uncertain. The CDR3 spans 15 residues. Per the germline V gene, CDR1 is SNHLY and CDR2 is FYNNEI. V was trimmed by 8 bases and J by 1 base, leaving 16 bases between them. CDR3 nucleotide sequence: TGTGCCAGCGCCTCCCCGAGGCCCGGCACAGATACGCAGTATTTT. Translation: CASASPRPGTDTQYF. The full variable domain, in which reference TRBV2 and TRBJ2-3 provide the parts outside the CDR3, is EPEVTQTPSHQVTQMGQEVILRCVPISNHLYFYWYRQILGQKVEFLVSFYNNEISEKSEIFDDQFSVERPDGSNFTLKIRSTKLEDSAMYFCASASPRPGTDTQYFGPGTRLTVL.

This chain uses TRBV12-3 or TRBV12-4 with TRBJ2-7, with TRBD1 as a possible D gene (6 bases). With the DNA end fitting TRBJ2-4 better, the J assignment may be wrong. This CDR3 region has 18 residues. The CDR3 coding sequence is TGTGCCAGCAGTTTAGCACGGAAAGGGGGTTTTCCCAAAAACATTCAGTACTTC. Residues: CASSLARKGGFPKNIQYF.

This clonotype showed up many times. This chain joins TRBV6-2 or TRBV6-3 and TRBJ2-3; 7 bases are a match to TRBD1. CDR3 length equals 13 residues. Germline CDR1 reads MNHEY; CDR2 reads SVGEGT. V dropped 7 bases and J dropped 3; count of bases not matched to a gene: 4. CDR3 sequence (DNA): TGTGCCAGCACGGACAGGAGAACAGATACGCAGTATTTT. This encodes CASTDRRTDTQYF.

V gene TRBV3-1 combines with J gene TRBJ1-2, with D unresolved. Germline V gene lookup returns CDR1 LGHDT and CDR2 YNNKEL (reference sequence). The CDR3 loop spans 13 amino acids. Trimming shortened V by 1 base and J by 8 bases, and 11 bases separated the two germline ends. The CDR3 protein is CASSQARVWGYTF. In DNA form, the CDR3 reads TGTGCCAGCAGCCAAGCCCGGGTTTGGGGCTACACCTTC.

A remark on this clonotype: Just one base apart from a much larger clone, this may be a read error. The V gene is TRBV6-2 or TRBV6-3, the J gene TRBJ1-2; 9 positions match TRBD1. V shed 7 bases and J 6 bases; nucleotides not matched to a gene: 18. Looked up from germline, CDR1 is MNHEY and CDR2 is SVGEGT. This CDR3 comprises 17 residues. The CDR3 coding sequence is TGTGCCAGCAACCAAATCCCCGGGACAGGGCAAAAGGATGGCTACACCTTC. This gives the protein CASNQIPGTGQKDGYTF.

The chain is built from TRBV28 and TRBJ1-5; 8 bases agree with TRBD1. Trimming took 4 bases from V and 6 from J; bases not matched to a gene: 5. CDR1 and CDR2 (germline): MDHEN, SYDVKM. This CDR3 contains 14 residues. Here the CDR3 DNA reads TGTGCCAGCAGTTCAGGGGGCCGTAGTCAGCCCCAGCATTTT. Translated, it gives CASSSGGRSQPQHF.

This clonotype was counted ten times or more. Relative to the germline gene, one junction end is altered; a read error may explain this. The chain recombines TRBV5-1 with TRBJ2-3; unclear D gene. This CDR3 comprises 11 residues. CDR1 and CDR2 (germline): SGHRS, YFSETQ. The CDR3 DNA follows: TGTGCCAGCAGTTTAAGAGATACGCAGTATTTT. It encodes CASSLRDTQYF.

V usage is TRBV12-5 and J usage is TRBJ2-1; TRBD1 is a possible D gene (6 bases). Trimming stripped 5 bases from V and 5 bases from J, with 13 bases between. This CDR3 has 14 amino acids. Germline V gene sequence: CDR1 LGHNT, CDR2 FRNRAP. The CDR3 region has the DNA TGTGCTAGTGGTCTCCCATCAGGGGACAATGAGCAGTTCTTC. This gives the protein CASGLPSGDNEQFF.

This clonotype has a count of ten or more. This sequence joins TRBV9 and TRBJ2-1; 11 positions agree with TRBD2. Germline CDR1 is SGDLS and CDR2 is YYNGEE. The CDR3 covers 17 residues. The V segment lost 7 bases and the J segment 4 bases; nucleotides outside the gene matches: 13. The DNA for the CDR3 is TGTGCCAGCTCCCGGAGGACCCCTAGCGGGGGGTACAATGAGCAGTTCTTC. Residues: CASSRRTPSGGYNEQFF.

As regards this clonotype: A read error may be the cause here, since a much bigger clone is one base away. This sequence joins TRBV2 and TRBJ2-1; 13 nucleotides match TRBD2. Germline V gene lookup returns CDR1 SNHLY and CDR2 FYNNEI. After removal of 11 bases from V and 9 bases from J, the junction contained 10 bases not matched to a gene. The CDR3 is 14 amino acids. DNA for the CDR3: TGTGCCGGCACCGGGACTAGCGGGATGGCTGAGCAGTTCTTC. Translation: CAGTGTSGMAEQFF. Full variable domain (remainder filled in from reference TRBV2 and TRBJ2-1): EPEVTQTPSHQVTQMGQEVILRCVPISNHLYFYWYRQILGQKVEFLVSFYNNEISEKSEIFDDQFSVERPDGSNFTLKIRSTKLEDSAMYFCAGTGTSGMAEQFFGPGTRLTVL.

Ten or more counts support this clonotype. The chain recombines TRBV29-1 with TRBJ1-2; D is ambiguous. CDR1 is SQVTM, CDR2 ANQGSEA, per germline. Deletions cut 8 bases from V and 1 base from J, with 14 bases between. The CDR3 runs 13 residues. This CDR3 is CSTHSPVNYGYTF. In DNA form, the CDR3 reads TGCAGCACCCACAGTCCCGTTAACTATGGCTACACCTTC.

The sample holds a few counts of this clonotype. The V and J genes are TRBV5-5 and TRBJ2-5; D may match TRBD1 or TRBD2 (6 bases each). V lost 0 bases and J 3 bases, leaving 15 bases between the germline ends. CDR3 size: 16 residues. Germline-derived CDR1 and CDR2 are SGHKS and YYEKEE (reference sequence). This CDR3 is CASSLVWGAFEETQYF. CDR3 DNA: TGTGCCAGCAGCTTGGTTTGGGGGGCGTTCGAAGAGACCCAGTACTTC. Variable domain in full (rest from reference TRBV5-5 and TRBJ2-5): DAGVTQSPTHLIKTRGQQVTLRCSPISGHKSVSWYQQVLGQGPQFIFQYYEKEERGRGNFPDRFSARQFPNYSSELNVNALLLGDSALYLCASSLVWGAFEETQYFGPGTRLLVL.

The CDR3 here is CASSVGEGGTDTQYF. CDR3 nucleotides: TGTGCCAGCAGCGTAGGTGAGGGAGGCACAGATACGCAGTATTTT. This chain uses TRBV9 with TRBJ2-3; perhaps TRBD2 as D (5 bases). Trimming stripped 0 bases from V and 1 base from J, with 9 bases between. Germline V CDR1 and CDR2: SGDLS, YYNGEE. The CDR3 runs to 15 residues. The whole variable domain, filled in from reference TRBV9 and TRBJ2-3, reads DSGVTQTPKHLITATGQRVTLRCSPRSGDLSVYWYQQSLDQGLQFLIQYYNGEERAKGNILERFSAQQFPDLHSELNLSSLELGDSALYFCASSVGEGGTDTQYFGPGTRLTVL.

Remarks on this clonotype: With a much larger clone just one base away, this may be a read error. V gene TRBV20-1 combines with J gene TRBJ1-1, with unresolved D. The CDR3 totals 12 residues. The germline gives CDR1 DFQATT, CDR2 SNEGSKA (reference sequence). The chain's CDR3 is CRAREEYTEAFF. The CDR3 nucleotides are TGCAGGGCTAGAGAAGAGTACACTGAAGCTTTCTTT.

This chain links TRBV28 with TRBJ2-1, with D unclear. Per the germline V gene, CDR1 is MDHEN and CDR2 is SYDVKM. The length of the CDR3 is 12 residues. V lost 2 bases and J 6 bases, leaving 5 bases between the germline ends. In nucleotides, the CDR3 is TGTGCCAGCAGTTTAACGTTCAATGAGCAGTTCTTC. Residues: CASSLTFNEQFF. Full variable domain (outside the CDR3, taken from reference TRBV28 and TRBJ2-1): DVKVTQSSRYLVKRTGEKVFLECVQDMDHENMFWYRQDPGLGLRLIYFSYDVKMKEKGDIPEGYSVSREKKERFSLILESASTNQTSMYLCASSLTFNEQFFGPGTRLTVL.

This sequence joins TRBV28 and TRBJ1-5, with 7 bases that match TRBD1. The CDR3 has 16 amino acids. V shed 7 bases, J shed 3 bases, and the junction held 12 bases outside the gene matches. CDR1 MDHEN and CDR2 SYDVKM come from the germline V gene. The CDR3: CASKSLETGFNQPQHF. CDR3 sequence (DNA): TGTGCCAGCAAGTCCCTAGAGACAGGGTTCAATCAGCCCCAGCATTTT.

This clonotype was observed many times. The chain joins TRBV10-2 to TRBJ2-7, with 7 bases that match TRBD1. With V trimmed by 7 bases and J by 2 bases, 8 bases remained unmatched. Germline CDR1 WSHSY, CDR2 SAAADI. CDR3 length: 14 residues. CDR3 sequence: CASTQGTAAYEQYF. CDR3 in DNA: TGCGCCAGCACCCAGGGGACAGCAGCCTACGAGCAGTACTTC.

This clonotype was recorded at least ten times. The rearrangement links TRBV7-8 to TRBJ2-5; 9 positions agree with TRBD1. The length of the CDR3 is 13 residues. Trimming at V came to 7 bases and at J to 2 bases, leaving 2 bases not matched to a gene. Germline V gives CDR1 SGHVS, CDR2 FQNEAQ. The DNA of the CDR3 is TGTGCCAGCACCGGACAGGGGCAAGAGACCCAGTACTTC. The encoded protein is CASTGQGQETQYF.

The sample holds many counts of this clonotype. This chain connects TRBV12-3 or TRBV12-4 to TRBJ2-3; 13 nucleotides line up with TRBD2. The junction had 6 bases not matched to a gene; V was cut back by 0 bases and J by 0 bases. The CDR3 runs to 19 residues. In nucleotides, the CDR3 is TGTGCCAGCAGTTTAGCCCCTGGGACTAGCGGGACTAGCACAGATACGCAGTATTTT. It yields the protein CASSLAPGTSGTSTDTQYF.

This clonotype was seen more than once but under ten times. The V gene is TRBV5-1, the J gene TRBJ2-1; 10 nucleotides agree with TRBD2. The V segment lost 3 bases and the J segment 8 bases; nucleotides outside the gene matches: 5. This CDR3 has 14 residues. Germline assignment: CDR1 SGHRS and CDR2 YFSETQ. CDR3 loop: CASSSSGSNDEQFF. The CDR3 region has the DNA TGCGCCAGCAGCTCTAGCGGGAGCAACGATGAGCAGTTCTTC. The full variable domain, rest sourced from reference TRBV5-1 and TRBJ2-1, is KAGVTQTPRYLIKTRGQQVTLSCSPISGHRSVSWYQQTPGQGLQFLFEYFSETQRNKGNFPGRFSGRQFSNSRSEMNVSTLELGDSALYLCASSSSGSNDEQFFGPGTRLTVL.

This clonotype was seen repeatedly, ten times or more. The CDR3 DNA reads TGCAGCGCCCGGGACAGGGGGTTTGGTGAGCAGTTCTTC. Protein product: CSARDRGFGEQFF. This chain links TRBV29-1 with TRBJ2-1; TRBD1 agrees at 11 bases. This CDR3 has 13 amino acids. V was pared by 7 bases and J by 9 bases, with 8 bases of the junction left unmatched. In germline, CDR1 is SQVTM, CDR2 ANQGSEA.

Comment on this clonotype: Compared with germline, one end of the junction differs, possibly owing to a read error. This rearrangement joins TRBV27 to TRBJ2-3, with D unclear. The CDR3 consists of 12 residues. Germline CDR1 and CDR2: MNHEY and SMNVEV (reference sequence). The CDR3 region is CVSSFFGDTQYF. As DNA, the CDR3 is TGTGTCAGCAGTTTCTTCGGAGATACGCAGTATTTT.

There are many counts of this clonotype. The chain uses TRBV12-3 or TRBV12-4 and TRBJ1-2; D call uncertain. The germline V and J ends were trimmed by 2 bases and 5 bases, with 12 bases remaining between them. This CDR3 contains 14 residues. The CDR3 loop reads CASSLNSQYYGYTF. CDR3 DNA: TGTGCCAGCAGTTTAAACTCCCAATATTATGGCTACACCTTC.

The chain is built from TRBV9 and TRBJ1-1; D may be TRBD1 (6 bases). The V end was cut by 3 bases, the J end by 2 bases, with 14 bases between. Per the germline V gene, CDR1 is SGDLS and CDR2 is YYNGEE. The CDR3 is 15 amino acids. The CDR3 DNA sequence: TGTGCCAGCAGCGCTCGGGAGGGGGTAAACACTGAAGCTTTCTTT. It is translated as CASSAREGVNTEAFF.

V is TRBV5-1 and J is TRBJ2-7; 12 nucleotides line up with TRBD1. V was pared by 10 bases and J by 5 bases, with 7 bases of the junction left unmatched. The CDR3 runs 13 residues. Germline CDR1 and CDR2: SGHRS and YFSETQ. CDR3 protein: CAGSGQGANEQYF. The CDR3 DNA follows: TGCGCCGGCTCGGGACAGGGGGCAAACGAGCAGTACTTC.

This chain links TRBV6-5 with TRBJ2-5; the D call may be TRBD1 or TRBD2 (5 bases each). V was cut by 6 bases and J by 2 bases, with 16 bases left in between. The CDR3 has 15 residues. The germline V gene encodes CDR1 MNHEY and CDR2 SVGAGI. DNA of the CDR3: TGTGCCAGCAGGCCTATCGGGACGGGGCAAGAGACCCAGTACTTC. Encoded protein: CASRPIGTGQETQYF.

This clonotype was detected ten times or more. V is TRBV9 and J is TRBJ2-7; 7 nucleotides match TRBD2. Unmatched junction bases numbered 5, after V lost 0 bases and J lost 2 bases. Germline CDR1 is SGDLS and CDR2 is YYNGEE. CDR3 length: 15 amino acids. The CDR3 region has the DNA TGTGCCAGCAGCGTAGGGGACTACCTAACCTACGAGCAGTACTTC. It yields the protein CASSVGDYLTYEQYF.

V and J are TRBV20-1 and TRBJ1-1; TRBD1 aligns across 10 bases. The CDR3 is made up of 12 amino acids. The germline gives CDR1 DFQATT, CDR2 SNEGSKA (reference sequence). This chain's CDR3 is CRGTGDGTEAFF. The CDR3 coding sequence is TGCAGGGGGACAGGGGACGGAACTGAAGCTTTCTTT.

CDR3 sequence: CASSPPGRINAEAFF. In nucleotides, the CDR3 is TGTGCCAGCAGTCCACCCGGACGGATCAACGCTGAAGCTTTCTTT. The gene calls are TRBV6-5 and TRBJ1-1; D ambiguous. Germline CDR1 MNHEY, CDR2 SVGAGI. This CDR3 is 15 amino acids long. V shed 5 bases and J shed 6 bases, with 19 bases lying between them.